Below, 15 T cell receptor beta chains from the same sample are listed, as sequenced in a study of shared clonotypes between healthy human individuals. Produced via immunoSEQ multiplex PCR; TCRdb's table is partial and in-frame only. Seen here are over a million clones, about 96% observed once, and the top ten hold about 1%. The sequenced sample consisted of naive CD4+ T cells sorted from blood. This sample's subset: CD45RA+ positively selected. Source of these receptors: a man younger than 45 in good health.

The V call is TRBV10-3, the J call TRBJ2-1; 8 bases agree with TRBD1. The J segment lost 5 bases and the V segment lost 11 bases, leaving 8 bases of the junction unmatched. Germline V lookup: CDR1 ENHRY, CDR2 SYGVKD. The CDR3 loop spans 13 amino acids. This chain's CDR3 is CASSQGVNNEQFF. CDR3 DNA: TGTGCCTCATCACAGGGGGTTAACAATGAGCAGTTCTTC.

J is TRBJ2-2 and V is TRBV7-2, with 8 positions matching TRBD2. CDR3 length: 16 amino acids. CDR1 SGHTA and CDR2 FQGNSA come from the germline V gene. Trimming removed 4 bases from V and 4 bases from J; junction bases left unmatched: 8. CDR3 nucleotides: TGTGCCAGCAGCTCGTGGCGGGCGGGGGGCACCGGGGAGCTGTTTTTT. Amino acid sequence: CASSSWRAGGTGELFF. The entire variable domain, with the rest obtained from reference TRBV7-2 and TRBJ2-2, is as follows: GAGVSQSPSNKVTEKGKDVELRCDPISGHTALYWYRQSLGQGLEFLIYFQGNSAPDKSGLPSDRFSAERTGGSVSTLTIQRTQQEDSAVYLCASSSWRAGGTGELFFGEGSRLTVL.

The chain joins TRBV19 to TRBJ2-1, with 12 bases fitting TRBD1. The CDR3 length is 20 residues. V lost 3 bases to trimming and J lost 0 bases; unmatched junction nucleotides: 12. CDR1 and CDR2 (germline): LNHDA, SQIVND (reference sequence). CDR3 residues: CASSIVWDRGLLSSYNEQFF. CDR3 DNA sequence: TGTGCCAGTAGTATTGTTTGGGACAGGGGGCTTCTAAGCTCCTACAATGAGCAGTTCTTC.

The chain is built from TRBV7-9 and TRBJ2-7, with TRBD2 matching over 11 bases. Germline trimming cut 5 bases from V and 2 bases from J; bases unmatched to any gene: 8. CDR3 length equals 16 residues. Per the germline V gene, CDR1 is SEHNR and CDR2 is FQNEAQ (reference sequence). In DNA, the CDR3 is TGTGCCAGCAGCAACCTGACTAGCGGGATTACCTACGAGCAGTACTTC. This sequence encodes CASSNLTSGITYEQYF.

The V and J genes are TRBV29-1 and TRBJ1-5; tentatively, D is TRBD1 (5 bases). There are 14 residues in the CDR3. Germline lookup yields CDR1 SQVTM and CDR2 ANQGSEA. V lost 4 bases and J lost 4, with 14 bases in between. CDR3 nucleotide sequence: TGCAGCGTTGTAGAACAGGACAAAAATCAGCCCCAGCATTTT. Its translation is CSVVEQDKNQPQHF.

With regard to this clone: Distinct nucleotide sequences in the sample also encode this CDR3. V and J are TRBV18 and TRBJ1-2, with TRBD1 matching 10 bases. CDR3 size: 14 residues. The germline V gene has CDR1 KGHSH and CDR2 LQKENI. The junction had 3 bases not matched to a gene; V was cut back by 3 bases and J by 5 bases. The DNA for the CDR3 is TGTGCCAGCTCACCGCGGGACAGGGGATATGGCTACACCTTC. Translated: CASSPRDRGYGYTF.

The gene calls are TRBV27 and TRBJ2-6; D remains unclear. The ends were cut back, 0 bases at V and 0 bases at J, with 15 bases in the middle. CDR1 MNHEY and CDR2 SMNVEV come from the germline V gene (reference sequence). This CDR3 region has 19 residues. CDR3 loop: CASSLSWGGYVSGANVLTF. The CDR3 bases are TGTGCCAGCAGTTTATCGTGGGGTGGGTATGTCTCTGGGGCCAACGTCCTGACTTTC.

V usage is TRBV7-9 and J usage is TRBJ1-1, with D uncertain. Germline values: CDR1 SEHNR, CDR2 FQNEAQ (reference sequence). This CDR3 comprises 14 residues. V was clipped by 5 bases and J by 7 bases, with 17 bases between them. The CDR3 protein is CASSKGMPTSEAFF. DNA for the CDR3: TGTGCCAGCAGCAAAGGAATGCCAACCAGTGAAGCTTTCTTT. The entire variable domain, with the rest obtained from reference TRBV7-9 and TRBJ1-1, is as follows: DTGVSQNPRHKITKRGQNVTFRCDPISEHNRLYWYRQTLGQGPEFLTYFQNEAQLEKSRLLSDRFSAERPKGSFSTLEIQRTEQGDSAMYLCASSKGMPTSEAFFGQGTRLTVV.

Regarding this clone: The same CDR3 is also encoded by other DNA sequences in this sample. This chain connects TRBV29-1 to TRBJ2-5; tentatively, D is TRBD2 (6 bases). Germline values: CDR1 SQVTM, CDR2 ANQGSEA. V lost 0 bases and J lost 3, with 17 bases in between. CDR3 length: 16 amino acids. The CDR3 bases are TGCAGCGTTGAAGATCCCGGCAGGGACTTAGAAGAGACCCAGTACTTC. Its protein product is CSVEDPGRDLEETQYF.

The chain links TRBV19 to TRBJ2-5, with TRBD2 identical over 14 bases. The CDR3 sequence is 16 residues long. The germline V gene encodes CDR1 LNHDA and CDR2 SQIVND (reference sequence). Losses at the gene ends were 5 bases for V and 4 bases for J; bases not matched to a gene: 6. The CDR3 spells CASSQGLAGGGETQYF. CDR3 coding DNA: TGTGCCAGTAGTCAAGGACTAGCGGGGGGAGGAGAGACCCAGTACTTC.

The rearrangement links TRBV7-2 to TRBJ2-3; the D gene is possibly TRBD2 (6 bases). Germline V gene data show CDR1 as SGHTA and CDR2 as FQGNSA. The CDR3 runs 16 residues. Trimming pared 1 base from V and 1 base from J, leaving 12 bases between. The CDR3 nucleotides are TGTGCCAGCAGCTTAGGGGACTTTGTACGCACAGATACGCAGTATTTT. Translating it yields CASSLGDFVRTDTQYF.

The chain employs TRBV9 and TRBJ2-3; TRBD2 matches at 15 bases. CDR1 is SGDLS and CDR2 is YYNGEE in the germline V gene. This CDR3 is built from 18 residues. Trimming cost V 4 bases and J 2 bases; bases outside gene matches: 8. The CDR3 region is CASSRTSGRALDTDTQYF. CDR3 coding DNA: TGTGCCAGCAGCCGGACTAGCGGGAGGGCCCTGGACACAGATACGCAGTATTTT.

The chain is built from TRBV4-3 and TRBJ1-5, with D hard to call. The CDR3 consists of 15 residues. CDR1 LGHNA and CDR2 YSLEER come from the germline V gene. V was cut by 1 base and J by 4 bases, with 11 bases left in between. The CDR3, as DNA: TGCGCCAGCAGCCAAGGGAGAAGCGTAAATCAGCCCCAGCATTTT. Translation: CASSQGRSVNQPQHF.

The CDR3 sequence: CAWSALEPSLGGELFF. The CDR3 DNA reads TGTGCCTGGAGTGCCCTTGAACCCTCCTTAGGCGGGGAGCTGTTTTTT. This sequence joins TRBV30 and TRBJ2-2; D unresolved. The V gene lost 1 base and the J gene lost 7 bases, with 19 bases spanning the gap. The CDR3 runs to 16 residues. CDR1 GTSNPN and CDR2 SVGIG come from the germline V gene (reference sequence).

J is TRBJ1-5 and V is TRBV5-6, with D perhaps matching TRBD1 (5 bases). The CDR3 runs to 14 residues. Germline V CDR1 and CDR2: SGHDT, YYEEEE. V gave up 4 bases and J gave up 1 base, with 9 bases separating them. The CDR3 coding sequence is TGTGCCAGCAGCCACCGGGGCAGCAATCAGCCCCAGCATTTT. Translation gives CASSHRGSNQPQHF.